The clone carrying this TCR beta chain showed up just a few times. Data came from immunoSEQ multiplex PCR; TCRdb stores just in-frame clones and leaves some out. This sample has hundreds of thousands of clones; 87% occur once, and the top ten carry over 0.008%. The sample is drawn from a study of shared T cell receptors in the human thymus. Trimming cost V 7 bases and J 8 bases, with 11 bases left between them. CDR1 and CDR2 (germline): MDHEN, SYDVKM. The CDR3 runs to 11 residues. Separately, the same data were catalogued under a study of human thymus T cells.

The sequenced sample consisted of thymocytes. V gene TRBV28 combines with J gene TRBJ1-2, with D maybe TRBD1 (6 bases). The source of this sequence is a boy under two years old with a congenital heart defect. The CDR3 is CASKQGDGYTF. The CDR3 nucleotides read TGTGCCAGCAAACAGGGAGACGGCTACACCTTC.